This T cell receptor beta chain is from a study of blood T cell repertoires in COVID-19. Overall study: Sites across the United States, Italy and Spain contributed samples from acute and convalescent COVID-19.

Generated by immunoSEQ multiplex PCR, the TCRdb table keeps only in-frame clones and is missing some. The profile shows 56,000 or so clones, around 84% of them singletons. The sequenced sample consisted of peripheral blood. The TCR comes from a man over 45 with acute or convalescent COVID-19.

The CDR3 DNA is TGTGCCAGCAGCCCCGGGACTAGCAATGAGCAGTTCTTC. This encodes CASSPGTSNEQFF. The chain is built from TRBV7-3 and TRBJ2-1; 8 nucleotides line up with TRBD2. With 5 bases clipped from V and 6 bases from J, the junction kept 3 bases outside the gene matches. The CDR3 runs 13 residues. The germline V gene encodes CDR1 SGHTA and CDR2 FQGTGA.